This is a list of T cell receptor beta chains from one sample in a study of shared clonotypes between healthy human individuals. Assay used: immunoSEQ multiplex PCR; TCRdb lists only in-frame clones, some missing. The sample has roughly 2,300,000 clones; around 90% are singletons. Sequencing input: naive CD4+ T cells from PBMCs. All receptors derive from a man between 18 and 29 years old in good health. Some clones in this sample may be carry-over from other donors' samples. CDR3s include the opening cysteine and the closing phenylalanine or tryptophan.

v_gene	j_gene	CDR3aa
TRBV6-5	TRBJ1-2	CASSRTTGSGGYTF
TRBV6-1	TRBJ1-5	CASSEEPGSFLSNQPQHF
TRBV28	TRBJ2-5	CASSFSSVRETQYF
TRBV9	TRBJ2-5	CASSKQGQETQYF
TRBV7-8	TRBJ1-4	CASSSAREGVREKLFF
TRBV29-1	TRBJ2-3	CSTPGRQSNTDTQYF
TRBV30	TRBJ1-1	CAWRRDPEAFF
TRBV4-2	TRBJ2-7	CASSQDQRVFYEQYF
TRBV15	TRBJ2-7	CATSTRRPGEQYF
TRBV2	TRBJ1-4	CASSWGQLAEKLFF
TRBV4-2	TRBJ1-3	CASSRPAGVSGNTIYF
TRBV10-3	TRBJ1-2	CAISESVRDGYTF
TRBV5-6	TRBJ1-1	CASSFLRDRGSAEAFF
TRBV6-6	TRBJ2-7	CASSYGRVGYEQYF
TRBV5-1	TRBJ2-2	CASSSGTVNTGELFF
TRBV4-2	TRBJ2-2	CASSQATSGGGNTGELFF
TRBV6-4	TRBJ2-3	CASPQGQGAPCTDTQYF
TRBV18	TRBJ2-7	CASSKEGTGDVF
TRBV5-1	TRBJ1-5	CASSPGTDLSPQHF
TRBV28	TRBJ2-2	CASSSDLTGGNTGELFF
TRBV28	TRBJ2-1	CAVGRVYNEQFF
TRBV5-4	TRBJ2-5	CASSLGVAGSVETQYF
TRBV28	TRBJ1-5	CASSFLGLGTGLVQPQHF
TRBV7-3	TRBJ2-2	CASSLDLRGSTGELFF
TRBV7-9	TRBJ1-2	CASSLGANYGYTF
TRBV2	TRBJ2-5	CASSEAPPRLAGVTQETQYF
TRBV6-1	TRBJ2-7	CASSTGQGAVEQYF
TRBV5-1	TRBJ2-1	CASSYTTANNEQFF
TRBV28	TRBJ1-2	CASRDSSLPHGYTF
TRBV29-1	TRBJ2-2	CSVSRAGTGELFF
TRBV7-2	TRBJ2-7	CASSSRRTPVGYYEQYF
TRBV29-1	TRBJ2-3	CSVEGTDPSTDTQYF
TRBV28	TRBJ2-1	CASRGTSSYNEQFF
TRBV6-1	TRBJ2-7	CASSEDGWDRGQGEQYF
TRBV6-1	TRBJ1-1	CASSEIGDTEAFF
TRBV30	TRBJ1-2	CAGGTGKDYGYTF
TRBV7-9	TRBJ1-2	CASSQTDGYTF
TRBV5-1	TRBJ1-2	CASSSGQVRGYTF
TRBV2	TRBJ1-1	CASSASGGTEAFF
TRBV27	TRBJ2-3	CASRAARLNTQYF
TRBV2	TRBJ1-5	CASSGTGAYQPQHF
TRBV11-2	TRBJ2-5	CASSLGRSGETQYF
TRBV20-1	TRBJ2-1	CSALRYNEQFF
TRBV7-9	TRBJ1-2	CASSRTGDRDYGYTF
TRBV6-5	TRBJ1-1	CASSHRTGDTEAFF
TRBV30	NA	CAWSRDRPYEQYF
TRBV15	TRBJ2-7	CATSRDLPSASSYEQYF
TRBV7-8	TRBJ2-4	CASSLWRVSGAKNIQYF
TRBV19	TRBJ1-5	CASSALFSSQHF
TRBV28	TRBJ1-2	CASSLSPGGYPGGYTF
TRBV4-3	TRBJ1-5	CASSQDAGTGVQHF
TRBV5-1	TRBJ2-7	CASSTGQTYEQYF
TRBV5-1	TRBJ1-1	CASSLQGANTEAFF
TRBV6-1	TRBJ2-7	CASNKQGRRYEQYF
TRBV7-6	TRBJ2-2	CASSSGQNTGELFF
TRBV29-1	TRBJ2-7	CSVGPGDEQYF
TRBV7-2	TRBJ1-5	CASGGTGNQPQHF
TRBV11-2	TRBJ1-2	CASSLGGGYGYTF
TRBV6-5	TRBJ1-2	CASSYSGRGNYGYTF